This T cell receptor (beta chain) was captured by sequencing in a study of spatial heterogeneity in lung cancer (dated by TCRdb to between 2017 and 2020). Background for the entire study: Samples were obtained from approximately 72 patients with early-stage, untreated non-small cell lung cancer from the lung TRACERx cohort. Nonsynonymous mutation counts, determined by whole-exome sequencing of tumor tissue, were related to TCR repertoire features. Beta-chain transcripts were consistently detected in greater numbers than alpha-chain transcripts, which likely reflected higher beta-chain transcript abundance. In the raw uncorrected reads, each unique combination of TCR and UMI appeared more than ten times on average. In non-small cell lung cancer, the study made a quantitative comparison of TCR alpha and beta repertoires among multiple tumor regions, matched nontumor lung and blood. Follow-up PBMC samples were sequenced whenever available, and the median time to follow-up was roughly two years after resection. At surgery, around 200 tumor regions, 64 matched nontumor lung samples and 56 PBMC samples were TCR-sequenced for both alpha and beta chains. Paper-wide results and their limitations: Ubiquitous expanded tumor TCRs were detected in blood more often at tumor resection than at routine follow-up. Additional single-cell paired TCR alpha and beta sequencing was considered necessary to confirm, at a functional level, the hypothesis that regional TCRs recognize regional mutations. Only approximately 13 patients were included in the comparisons of baseline and follow-up blood repertoires.

Remarks on this clonotype: No cognate antigen has been identified for it. No much larger clonotype is one base removed from it; base qualities were not supplied.

The label giving this sample's time point can be read as: blood at routine non-recurrence follow-up after resection. Whole RNA extracted from tumor and nontumor lung tissue, or from cryopreserved PBMC samples, was used for TCR sequencing without cell sorting. Only patients for whom sufficient RNA was available from at least two tumor regions were selected for TCR sequencing. The CDR3 measures 16 amino acids from cysteine to phenylalanine. Only the CDR3 portion is preserved as DNA: 48 bases, with reading frame beginning at the first base. V is clipped by 10 bases and J by 0 bases, and the sequence between their germline boundaries is 19 bases long. The germline V gene sets CDR1 to MDHEN and CDR2 to SYDVKM. The library was prepared using 5' RACE. Sequencing used a NextSeq 500. The TCR library protocol attached a unique molecular identifier to each TCR cDNA molecule to allow correction of PCR and sequencing errors. As for the authors' bioinformatics: TCR identification, UMI-based error correction and CDR3 extraction were all carried out with Decombinator tools. TCRs above a frequency of 2 per 1,000, corresponding to the top 1% of the tumor frequency distribution, were defined as expanded. Renyi diversity was calculated using the R vegan package after each repertoire was subsampled 100 times to 5,000 TCRs. CDR3 similarity networks were built from amino acid triplet string-kernel similarity, with CDR3s being connected when pairwise similarity was above 0.82. In-frame beta chains were kept once TCRdb had trimmed the public reads at Q25 with fastp and called clones with MiXCR. A single entry per CDR3 protein holds the most common genes and DNA from its merged rows. The V and J calls come from TCRdb's annotation, not from the publication. Present in this sample are about 120,000 distinct CDR3 sequences, 10% to 12% of which were seen just once. The ten largest account for more than 20% of the sample.

Sequenced here: PBMCs, sampled at follow-up. The rearranged chain carries TRBV28 and TRBJ2-1; no D gene call is confident. The clonotype originates from a female donor with early-stage non-small cell lung cancer. The DNA reads as follows: TGTGCCACCCTCCCTACGTCACTTAGCTCCTACAATGAGCAGTTCTTC. It translates to CATLPTSLSSYNEQFF. Beyond the CDR3, the reference TRBV28 and TRBJ2-1 genes provide the residues; the full variable domain reads: DVKVTQSSRYLVKRTGEKVFLECVQDMDHENMFWYRQDPGLGLRLIYFSYDVKMKEKGDIPEGYSVSREKKERFSLILESASTNQTSMYLCATLPTSLSSYNEQFFGPGTRLTVL.